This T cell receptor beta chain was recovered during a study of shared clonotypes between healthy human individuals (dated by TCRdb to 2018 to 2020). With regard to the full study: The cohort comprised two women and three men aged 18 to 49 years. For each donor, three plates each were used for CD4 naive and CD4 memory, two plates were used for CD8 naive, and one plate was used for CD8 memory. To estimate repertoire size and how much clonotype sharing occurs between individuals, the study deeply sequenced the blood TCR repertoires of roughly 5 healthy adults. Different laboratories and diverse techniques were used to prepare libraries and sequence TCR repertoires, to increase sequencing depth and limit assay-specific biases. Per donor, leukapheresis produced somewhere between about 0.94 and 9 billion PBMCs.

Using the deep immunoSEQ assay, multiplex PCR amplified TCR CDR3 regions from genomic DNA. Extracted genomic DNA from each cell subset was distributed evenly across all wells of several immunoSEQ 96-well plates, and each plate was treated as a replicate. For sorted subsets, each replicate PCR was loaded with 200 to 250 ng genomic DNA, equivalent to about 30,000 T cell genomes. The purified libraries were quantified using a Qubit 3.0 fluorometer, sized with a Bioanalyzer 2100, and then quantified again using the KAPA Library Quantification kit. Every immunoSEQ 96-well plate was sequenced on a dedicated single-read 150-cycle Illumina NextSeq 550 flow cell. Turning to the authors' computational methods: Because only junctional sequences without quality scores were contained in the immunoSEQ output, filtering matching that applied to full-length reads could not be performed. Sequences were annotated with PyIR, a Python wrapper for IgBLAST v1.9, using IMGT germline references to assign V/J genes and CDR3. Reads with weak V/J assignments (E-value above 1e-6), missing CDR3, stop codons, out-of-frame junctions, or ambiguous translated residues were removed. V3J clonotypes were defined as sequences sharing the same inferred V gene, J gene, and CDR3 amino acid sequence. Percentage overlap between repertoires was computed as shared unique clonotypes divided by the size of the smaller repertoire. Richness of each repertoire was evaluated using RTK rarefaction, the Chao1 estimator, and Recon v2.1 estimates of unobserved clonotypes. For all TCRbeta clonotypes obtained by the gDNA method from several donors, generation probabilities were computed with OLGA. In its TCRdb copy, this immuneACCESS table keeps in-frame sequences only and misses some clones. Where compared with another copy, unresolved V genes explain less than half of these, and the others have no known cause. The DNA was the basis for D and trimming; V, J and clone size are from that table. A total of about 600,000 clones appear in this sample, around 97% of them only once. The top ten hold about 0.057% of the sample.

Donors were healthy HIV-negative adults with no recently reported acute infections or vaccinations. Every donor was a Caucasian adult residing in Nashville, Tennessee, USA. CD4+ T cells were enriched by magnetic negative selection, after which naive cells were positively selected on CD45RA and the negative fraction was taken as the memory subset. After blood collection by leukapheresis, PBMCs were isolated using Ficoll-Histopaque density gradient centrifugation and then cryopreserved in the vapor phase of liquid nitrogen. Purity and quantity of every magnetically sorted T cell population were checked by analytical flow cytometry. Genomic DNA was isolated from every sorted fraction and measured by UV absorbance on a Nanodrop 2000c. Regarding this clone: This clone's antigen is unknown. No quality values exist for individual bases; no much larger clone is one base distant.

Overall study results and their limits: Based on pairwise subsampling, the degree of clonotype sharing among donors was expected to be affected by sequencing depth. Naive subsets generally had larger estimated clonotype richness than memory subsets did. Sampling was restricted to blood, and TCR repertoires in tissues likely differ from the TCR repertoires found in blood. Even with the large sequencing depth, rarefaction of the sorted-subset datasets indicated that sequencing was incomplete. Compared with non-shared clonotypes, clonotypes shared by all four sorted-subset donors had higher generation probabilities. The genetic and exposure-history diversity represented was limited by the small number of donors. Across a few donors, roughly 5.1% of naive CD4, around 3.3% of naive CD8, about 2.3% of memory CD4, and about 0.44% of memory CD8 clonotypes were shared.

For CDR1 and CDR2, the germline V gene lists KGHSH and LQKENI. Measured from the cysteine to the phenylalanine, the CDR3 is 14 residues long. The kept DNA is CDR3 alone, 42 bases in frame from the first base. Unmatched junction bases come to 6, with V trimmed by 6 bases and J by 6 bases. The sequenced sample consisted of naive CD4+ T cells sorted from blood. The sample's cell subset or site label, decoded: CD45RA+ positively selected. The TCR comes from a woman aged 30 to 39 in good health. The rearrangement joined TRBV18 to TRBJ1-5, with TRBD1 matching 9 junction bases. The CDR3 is CASSRGQGGQPQHF. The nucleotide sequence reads TGTGCCAGCTCCAGGGGACAGGGTGGTCAGCCCCAGCATTTT. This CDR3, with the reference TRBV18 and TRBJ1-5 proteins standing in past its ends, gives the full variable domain NAGVMQNPRHLVRRRGQEARLRCSPMKGHSHVYWYRQLPEEGLKFMVYLQKENIIDESGMPKERFSAEFPKEGPSILRIQQVVRGDSAAYFCASSRGQGGQPQHFGDGTRLSIL.